This record covers a single T cell receptor (beta chain). These data are taken from a study of Ad26.COV2.S vaccination and SARS-CoV-2 variants. Treatment here: 19 received Ad26.COV2.S at low or high dose, single or two shots; about 5 received placebo; per-sample allocation not given. Sampling was done on day 63 after the first vaccine or placebo injection. Germline V lookup: CDR1 SGHTA, CDR2 FQGTGA. This CDR3 region has 13 residues. V lost 5 bases, J lost 5 bases, and 12 bases lay in between. The data were produced by immunoSEQ multiplex PCR, yet TCRdb's version contains in-frame clones alone and is incomplete. This sample carries around 400,000 clones, about nine tenths of them seen once, and the ten largest clones take about 1.9%.

The chain employs TRBV7-3 and TRBJ2-5; D may be TRBD1 (5 bases). This clonotype was obtained from a person aged 18 to 65 who received the Ad26.COV2.S COVID-19 vaccine or a placebo. Sample: peripheral blood, taken in a trial of Ad26.COV2.S vaccine versus placebo. CDR3 protein: CASSVTDEETQYF. The CDR3 DNA sequence: TGTGCCAGCAGCGTGACAGATGAGGAGACCCAGTACTTC.